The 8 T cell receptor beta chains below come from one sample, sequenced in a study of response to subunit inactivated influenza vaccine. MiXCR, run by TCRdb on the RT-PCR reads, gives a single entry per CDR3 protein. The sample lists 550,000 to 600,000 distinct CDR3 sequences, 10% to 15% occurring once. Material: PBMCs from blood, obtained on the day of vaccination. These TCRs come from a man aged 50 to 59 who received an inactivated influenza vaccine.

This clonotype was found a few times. As DNA, the CDR3 is TGTGCCAGCAGCCGAACCCTCATCTACGAGCAGTACTTC. Its translation: CASSRTLIYEQYF. The genes are TRBV11-2 and TRBJ2-7, with D unclear. V was shortened by 5 bases and J by 3 bases, with 11 bases between the two germline ends. Per germline, CDR1 SGHAT and CDR2 FQNNGV. This CDR3 has 13 residues.

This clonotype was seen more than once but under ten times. The CDR3 region is CASSQEMSHITDTQYF. The CDR3 coding sequence is TGCGCCAGCAGCCAAGAGATGTCTCACATCACAGATACGCAGTATTTT. This chain links TRBV4-3 with TRBJ2-3; D not resolved. CDR3 length: 16 amino acids. Germline V gene sequence: CDR1 LGHNA, CDR2 YSLEER. V shed 0 bases and J shed 2 bases, with 12 bases lying between them.

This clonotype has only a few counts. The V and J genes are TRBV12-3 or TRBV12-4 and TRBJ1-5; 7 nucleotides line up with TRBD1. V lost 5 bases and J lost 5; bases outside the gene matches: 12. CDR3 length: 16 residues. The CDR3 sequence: CASSLTTGVRDQPQHF. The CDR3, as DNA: TGTGCCAGCAGTCTTACTACAGGGGTTCGGGATCAGCCCCAGCATTTT.

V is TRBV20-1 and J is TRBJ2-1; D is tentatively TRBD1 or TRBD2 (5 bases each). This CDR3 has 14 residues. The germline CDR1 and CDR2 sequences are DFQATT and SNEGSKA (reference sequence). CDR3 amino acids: CRARSGTTYNEQFF. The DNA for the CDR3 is TGCAGGGCCAGATCCGGGACCACCTACAATGAGCAGTTCTTC.

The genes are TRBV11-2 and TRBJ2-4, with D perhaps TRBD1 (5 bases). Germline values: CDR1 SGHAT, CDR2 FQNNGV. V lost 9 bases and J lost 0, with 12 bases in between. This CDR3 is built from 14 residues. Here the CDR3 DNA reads TGTGCCAGTTCTCGACAGCTAGCCAAAAACATTCAGTACTTC. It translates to CASSRQLAKNIQYF.

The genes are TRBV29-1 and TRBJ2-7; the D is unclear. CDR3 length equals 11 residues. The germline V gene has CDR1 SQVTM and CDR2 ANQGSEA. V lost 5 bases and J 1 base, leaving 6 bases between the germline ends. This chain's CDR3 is CSVLTSYEQYF. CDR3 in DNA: TGCAGCGTTCTAACTTCCTACGAGCAGTACTTC.

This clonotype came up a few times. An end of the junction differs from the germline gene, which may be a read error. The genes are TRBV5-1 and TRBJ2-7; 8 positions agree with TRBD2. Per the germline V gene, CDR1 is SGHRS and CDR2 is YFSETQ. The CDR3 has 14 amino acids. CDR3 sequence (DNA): TGCGCCAGCATCTTGGTCGGGACTAGTGGCGAGCAGTACTTC. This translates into CASILVGTSGEQYF.

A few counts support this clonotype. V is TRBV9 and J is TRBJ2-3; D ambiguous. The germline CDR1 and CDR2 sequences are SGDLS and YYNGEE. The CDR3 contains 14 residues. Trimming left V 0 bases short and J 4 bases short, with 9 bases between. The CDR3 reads CASSVDRLPDTQYF. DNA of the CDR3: TGTGCCAGCAGCGTAGATCGGCTGCCAGATACGCAGTATTTT.